This T cell receptor beta chain appears in the sequencing data of a study of Graves' ophthalmopathy and Graves' hyperthyroidism. Whole-study context: Prior to any treatment, peripheral blood was collected at the time of initial diagnosis.

General observations from the study: Blood also held most thyroid clonotypes expanded above 0.001 frequency.

A remark on this clonotype: Its antigen remains unidentified.

Fresh peripheral blood (about 10 ml) yielded the PBMCs. V dropped 1 base and J dropped 6; count of bases not matched to a gene: 5. The CDR3 extends over 16 amino acids. The germline gives CDR1 LGHNT, CDR2 FRNRAP. Researchers took RNA transcripts and amplified TCR beta CDR3 regions from them. HTBI primers were employed in first-round RT-PCR, then a second-round multiplex PCR followed. TCRdb re-derived calls from the multiplex PCR reads in MiXCR, one entry per CDR3 protein. In the table there are 350,000 to 450,000 distinct CDR3 sequences, around 20% of which are singletons. This rearrangement joins TRBV12-5 to TRBJ2-2; 10 positions agree with TRBD2. The clonotype was recovered from a woman aged 18-29 years with Graves' ophthalmopathy. The material sequenced was peripheral blood. The CDR3 loop reads CASGLGLAGAPGELFF. The CDR3, as DNA: TGTGCTAGTGGTTTGGGGCTAGCGGGAGCCCCCGGGGAGCTGTTTTTT. The whole variable domain, remainder taken from reference TRBV12-5 and TRBJ2-2, is DARVTQTPRHKVTEMGQEVTMRCQPILGHNTVFWYRQTMMQGLELLAYFRNRAPLDDSGMPKDRFSAEMPDATLATLKIQPSEPRDSAVYFCASGLGLAGAPGELFFGEGSRLTVL.